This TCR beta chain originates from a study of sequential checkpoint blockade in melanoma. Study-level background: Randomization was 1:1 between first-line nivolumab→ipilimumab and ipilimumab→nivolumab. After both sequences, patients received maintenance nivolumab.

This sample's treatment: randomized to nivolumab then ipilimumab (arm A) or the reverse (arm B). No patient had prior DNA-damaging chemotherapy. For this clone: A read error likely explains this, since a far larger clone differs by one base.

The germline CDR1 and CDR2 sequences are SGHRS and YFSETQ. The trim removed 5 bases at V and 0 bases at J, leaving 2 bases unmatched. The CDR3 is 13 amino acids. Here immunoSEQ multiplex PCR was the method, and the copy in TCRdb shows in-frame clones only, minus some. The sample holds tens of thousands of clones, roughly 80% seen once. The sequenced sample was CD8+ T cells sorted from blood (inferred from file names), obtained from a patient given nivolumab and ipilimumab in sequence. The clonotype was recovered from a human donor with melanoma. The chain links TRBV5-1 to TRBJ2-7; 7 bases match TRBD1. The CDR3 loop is CASRRTGSYEQYF. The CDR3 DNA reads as TGCGCCAGCAGGCGGACAGGCTCCTACGAGCAGTACTTC. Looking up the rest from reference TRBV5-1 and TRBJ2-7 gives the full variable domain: KAGVTQTPRYLIKTRGQQVTLSCSPISGHRSVSWYQQTPGQGLQFLFEYFSETQRNKGNFPGRFSGRQFSNSRSEMNVSTLELGDSALYLCASRRTGSYEQYFGPGTRLTVT.